This T cell receptor (beta chain) was sequenced during a study of blood T cell repertoires in COVID-19 (dated by TCRdb to 2020 to 2022). Study-level background: Collaborator samples came from the United States, Italy and Spain and covered acute and convalescent phases of COVID-19. The prospective study material was composed of cDNA or gDNA derived from T cells, B-cell-depleted T cells, or PBMCs. Deeply sampled blood TCRbeta repertoires from subjects exposed to, actively infected with, or recovered from COVID-19 were included in the dataset. The repertoires were made available in a free public database intended to serve as a resource for research on the immune response to SARS-CoV-2. Samples were obtained from the ongoing ImmuneRACE study (first 160 participants) and from about 1,300 subjects provided by 6 global collaborators. Nearly every sample came with metadata listing a de-identified subject ID, COVID-19 status, age in years and sex. Where HLA class I and class II types were available, the types were taken from metadata supplied by the sample provider, not from assay-based typing. Study-wide findings and limitations: The amount of clinical and demographic metadata varied by source and participant and was provided uncurated.

Including the terminal cysteine and phenylalanine, the CDR3 comprises 17 residues. The DNA shown is the 51-base CDR3, in frame from base 1. The junction shows trimming of 3 bases on V and 6 bases on J, and the gene matches do not reach 13 bases of it. According to the germline V gene (reference sequence), CDR1 reads GTSNPN and CDR2 reads SVGIG. This clone was counted a single time. What antigen it recognizes has not been identified. No base quality values were provided; no much bigger clone lies one nucleotide off. Collaborating institutions collected whole blood in K2EDTA tubes following their own protocols. Collaborator samples were shipped for TCRbeta analysis as frozen whole blood, isolated PBMCs, or DNA extracted from either sample type. The immunoSEQ Assay, a bias-controlled multiplex PCR, was used to amplify TCRbeta CDR3 regions from genomic DNA. Per the authors' processing: Within the assay, amplification of reference gene primers was used to estimate how many nucleated cells each sample contained. Sequence reads were collapsed and filtered to measure the absolute abundance of every unique TCRbeta CDR3 rearrangement. For each sample, productive Simpson clonality was calculated by taking the square root of Simpson's diversity index across productive rearrangements. TCRdb provides this immuneACCESS table in a form limited to in-frame rearrangements. Some clones are lacking; in checked studies, under half of them reflect an unresolved V gene, and why the rest are absent is not known. V and J calls and clone size follow that table, whereas D and trimming were derived from the DNA. The sample has more than 110,000 clones on record, 85% to 90% of them singletons. Jointly, the top ten make up around 10% of the sample.

The receptor's source is a woman of 80 years or more with acute or convalescent COVID-19. The rearrangement combines TRBV30 with TRBJ1-6, and 8 junction bases match TRBD1. Sequencing was done on a sample of peripheral blood. The CDR3 corresponds to CAWSDIRTGKSNSPLHF. The DNA reads as follows: TGTGCCTGGAGCGATATCAGGACAGGGAAGAGTAATTCACCCCTCCACTTT.